This entry lists 30 T cell receptor beta chains sequenced from one sample in a study of shared clonotypes between healthy human individuals. The table came from immunoSEQ multiplex PCR; TCRdb's copy has only in-frame clones and leaves some out. The sample consists of millions of clones, about 95% of them appearing once. It was CD45RO-negative cells, positively selected for CCR7, that made up naive CD8 cells, with terminally differentiated effector memory CD45RA+ cells excluded. The source material was naive CD8+ T cells sorted from blood. The receptors derive from a man aged 18-30 years in good health.

This chain uses TRBV5-4 with TRBJ2-2; 9 bases map to TRBD2. V lost 0 bases to trimming and J lost 6 bases; unmatched junction nucleotides: 9. CDR1 and CDR2 (germline): SGHNT, YYREEE (reference sequence). The CDR3 sequence is 17 residues long. The chain's CDR3 is CASSLEYGTSNAGELFF. CDR3 coding DNA: TGTGCCAGCAGCTTGGAGTACGGGACTAGCAACGCCGGGGAGCTGTTTTTT.

This chain connects TRBV7-9 to TRBJ2-7; 9 nucleotides align to TRBD1. Germline trimming cut 1 base from V and 5 bases from J; bases unmatched to any gene: 6. This CDR3 comprises 15 residues. Germline values: CDR1 SEHNR, CDR2 FQNEAQ (reference sequence). For the CDR3, the DNA is TGTGCCAGCAGCTTAGTGGGACAGGGTACCCACGAGCAGTACTTC. The encoded protein is CASSLVGQGTHEQYF. The full variable domain, rest sourced from reference TRBV7-9 and TRBJ2-7, is DTGVSQNPRHKITKRGQNVTFRCDPISEHNRLYWYRQTLGQGPEFLTYFQNEAQLEKSRLLSDRFSAERPKGSFSTLEIQRTEQGDSAMYLCASSLVGQGTHEQYFGPGTRLTVT.

The count of this clone is one. The J gene is TRBJ1-3, the V gene TRBV4-3; possibly TRBD1 for D (5 bases). The CDR3 totals 15 residues. Trimming cost V 4 bases and J 0 bases, with 10 bases left between them. Germline CDR1 is LGHNA and CDR2 is YSLEER. CDR3 residues: CASSPGRSSGNTIYF. The CDR3 nucleotides are TGCGCCAGCAGCCCGGGACGGAGCTCTGGAAACACCATATATTTT.

The gene calls are TRBV5-1 and TRBJ1-2, with D uncertain. Germline V gene sequence: CDR1 SGHRS, CDR2 YFSETQ. V gave up 0 bases and J gave up 0 bases, with 9 bases separating them. The CDR3 runs to 15 residues. The CDR3 sequence is CASSLDVPSNYGYTF. The CDR3 DNA sequence: TGCGCCAGCAGCTTGGATGTTCCCTCTAACTATGGCTACACCTTC.

This chain connects TRBV9 to TRBJ2-2; 8 bases match TRBD1. The CDR3 runs 13 residues. V lost 10 bases and J lost 4; bases outside the gene matches: 6. Germline CDR1 reads SGDLS; CDR2 reads YYNGEE. The CDR3 sequence is CAGGQGSTGELFF. CDR3 sequence (DNA): TGTGCCGGCGGACAGGGAAGCACCGGGGAGCTGTTTTTT.

The chain links TRBV5-4 to TRBJ1-1, with D possibly TRBD1 on 6 matching bases. Germline V gives CDR1 SGHNT, CDR2 YYREEE (reference sequence). The CDR3 is made up of 14 amino acids. V was cut by 6 bases and J by 1 base, with 13 bases left in between. The CDR3 DNA follows: TGTGCCAGCACTCGGGACAAAGGGAACACTGAAGCTTTCTTT. This translates into CASTRDKGNTEAFF.

The gene calls are TRBV14 and TRBJ2-1; TRBD2 agrees at 8 bases. Germline trimming cut 0 bases from V and 8 bases from J; bases unmatched to any gene: 9. The CDR3 runs to 16 residues. Germline V lookup: CDR1 SGHDN, CDR2 FVKESK. The CDR3 sequence: CASSQDEREWFDEQFF. The DNA for the CDR3 is TGTGCCAGCAGCCAAGATGAGCGGGAGTGGTTCGATGAGCAGTTCTTC.

The count of this clone is one. The chain joins TRBV6-6 to TRBJ2-7; TRBD2 agrees at 8 bases. With V trimmed by 7 bases and J by 3 bases, 8 bases remained unmatched. Germline V gene sequence: CDR1 MNHNY, CDR2 SVGAGI (reference sequence). The length of the CDR3 is 14 residues. In DNA, the CDR3 is TGTGCCAGCAACATGGCGGGGGGCGACTACGAGCAGTACTTC. Its translation is CASNMAGGDYEQYF.

This sequence joins TRBV29-1 and TRBJ1-2; D not certain. This CDR3 is 14 amino acids long. The germline gives CDR1 SQVTM, CDR2 ANQGSEA. V was shortened by 3 bases and J by 3 bases, with 14 bases between the two germline ends. CDR3 residues: CSVDHSSVDYGYTF. For the CDR3, the DNA is TGCAGCGTTGACCACTCCTCGGTGGACTATGGCTACACCTTC.

The CDR3 is CASSMGLEETQYF. DNA of the CDR3: TGTGCCAGTAGTATGGGGCTAGAAGAGACCCAGTACTTC. This chain joins TRBV19 and TRBJ2-5; tentative D call: TRBD1 (5 bases). Trimming shortened V by 3 bases and J by 3 bases, and 8 bases separated the two germline ends. The CDR3 is made up of 13 amino acids. Germline V gene lookup returns CDR1 LNHDA and CDR2 SQIVND (reference sequence).

DNA of the CDR3: TGTGCCATCAGTGAAACGGGTGTAGGCGAAAAACTGTTTTTT. This translates into CAISETGVGEKLFF. The rearrangement uses TRBV10-3 and TRBJ1-4; D not resolved. The CDR3 has 14 residues. Germline-derived CDR1 and CDR2 are ENHRY and SYGVKD. V was shortened by 3 bases and J by 8 bases, with 13 bases between the two germline ends.

For the CDR3, the DNA is TGTGCCATCAGTGAGTCAGGTGGGAGGACTGAAGCTTTCTTT. Its protein product is CAISESGGRTEAFF. V is TRBV10-3 and J is TRBJ1-1; no definite D call. The CDR3 totals 14 residues. The V end lost 0 bases, the J end lost 5 bases, and 10 bases lay between the germline ends. Germline CDR1 is ENHRY and CDR2 is SYGVKD.

The table lists this clone with a count of one. The genes are TRBV7-9 and TRBJ1-1, with D possibly TRBD1 on 5 matching bases. The CDR3 is 13 residues long. V was trimmed by 5 bases and J by 7 bases, leaving 14 bases between them. CDR1 is SEHNR and CDR2 is FQNEAQ in the germline V gene (reference sequence). In DNA form, the CDR3 reads TGTGCCAGCAGCCCGACAATGAGGGGTGAAGCTTTCTTT. Translating gives CASSPTMRGEAFF.

This clone was detected only once. The chain combines TRBV7-6 with TRBJ2-7; D may be TRBD1 or TRBD2 (5 bases each). CDR3 length: 21 residues. The V and J ends lost 2 bases and 4 bases respectively, with 33 bases between them. The germline gives CDR1 SGHVS, CDR2 FNYEAQ. The CDR3 loop is CASSLLAGRDVLRRPSYEQYF. Written as DNA, the CDR3 is TGTGCCAGCAGCTTATTGGCCGGACGGGACGTTTTAAGGCGACCTTCTTACGAGCAGTACTTC.

The chain joins TRBV9 to TRBJ2-2; D gene uncertain. Between the trimmed V and J ends, which lost 0 bases and 4 bases, there was a span of 10 bases. The germline CDR1 and CDR2 sequences are SGDLS and YYNGEE. This CDR3 contains 15 residues. As DNA, the CDR3 is TGTGCCAGCAGCGTAGCTTTGGTCCCCACCGGGGAGCTGTTTTTT. Protein product: CASSVALVPTGELFF.

This chain connects TRBV15 to TRBJ2-2, with TRBD2 matching 11 bases. CDR1 LNHNV and CDR2 YYDKDF come from the germline V gene (reference sequence). V was pared by 5 bases and J by 2 bases, with 4 bases of the junction left unmatched. This CDR3 has 16 amino acids. The CDR3 bases are TGTGCCACCAGCGGGGGGACTAGCGGAAACACCGGGGAGCTGTTTTTT. Encoded protein: CATSGGTSGNTGELFF.

The V and J genes are TRBV9 and TRBJ2-1, with 7 bases identical to TRBD2. Germline V gene lookup returns CDR1 SGDLS and CDR2 YYNGEE. With 0 bases clipped from V and 4 bases from J, the junction kept 7 bases outside the gene matches. The CDR3 loop spans 16 amino acids. The CDR3 DNA reads TGTGCCAGCAGCGTAGTGGGACTACCCTCATACAATGAGCAGTTCTTC. It translates to CASSVVGLPSYNEQFF. Together with reference TRBV9 and TRBJ2-1, the CDR3 gives the full variable domain: DSGVTQTPKHLITATGQRVTLRCSPRSGDLSVYWYQQSLDQGLQFLIQYYNGEERAKGNILERFSAQQFPDLHSELNLSSLELGDSALYFCASSVVGLPSYNEQFFGPGTRLTVL.

J is TRBJ2-7 and V is TRBV10-3; D is uncertain. Germline-derived CDR1 and CDR2 are ENHRY and SYGVKD. The germline V and J ends were trimmed by 3 bases and 3 bases, with 24 bases remaining between them. The length of the CDR3 is 18 residues. The CDR3 sequence is CAISEEILQPRTGYEQYF. As DNA, the CDR3 is TGTGCCATCAGTGAAGAGATATTACAGCCCCGAACGGGCTACGAGCAGTACTTC.

The V and J genes are TRBV27 and TRBJ1-5; TRBD1 matches 11 bases. The V gene end was trimmed by 5 bases and the J gene end by 7 bases; junction bases not matched to a gene: 10. Germline CDR1 is MNHEY and CDR2 is SMNVEV (reference sequence). The CDR3 extends over 16 amino acids. The CDR3: CASSLSPGTGGQPQHF. The CDR3 DNA reads as TGTGCCAGCAGTCTTTCCCCCGGGACAGGGGGACAGCCCCAGCATTTT.

The V gene is TRBV7-2, the J gene TRBJ2-3; the match to TRBD2 covers 13 bases. The CDR3 totals 15 residues. V lost 6 bases and J lost 6; bases outside the gene matches: 6. Per germline, CDR1 SGHTA and CDR2 FQGNSA. The CDR3: CASSSGTSGADTQYF. The CDR3 DNA reads TGTGCCAGCAGTTCCGGGACTAGCGGGGCGGATACGCAGTATTTT.

This chain connects TRBV9 to TRBJ1-1; no definite D call. This CDR3 has 15 amino acids. Germline CDR1 is SGDLS and CDR2 is YYNGEE. Trimming removed 3 bases at V and 3 bases at J, with 15 bases between. The chain's CDR3 is CASSAREGQYTEAFF. For the CDR3, the DNA is TGTGCCAGCAGCGCCAGAGAAGGTCAGTACACTGAAGCTTTCTTT.

The genes are TRBV28 and TRBJ1-2; 7 bases line up with TRBD1. CDR3 size: 15 residues. With 7 bases clipped from V and 2 bases from J, the junction kept 10 bases outside the gene matches. Germline V gene sequence: CDR1 MDHEN, CDR2 SYDVKM. CDR3 sequence: CASTPYRGANYGYTF. CDR3 DNA: TGTGCCAGCACCCCTTACAGGGGAGCGAACTATGGCTACACCTTC.

Of note for this clone: This CDR3 is also generated by other DNA sequences in the sample. The chain has TRBV7-9 and TRBJ2-7; unclear D gene. This CDR3 has 13 residues. Germline V gene data show CDR1 as SEHNR and CDR2 as FQNEAQ (reference sequence). V lost 1 base and J lost 4, with 8 bases in between. CDR3 loop: CASSLGVVYEQYF. The CDR3, as DNA: TGTGCCAGCAGCTTAGGGGTAGTTTACGAGCAGTACTTC. Based on the CDR3 plus reference TRBV7-9 and TRBJ2-7, the full variable domain is DTGVSQNPRHKITKRGQNVTFRCDPISEHNRLYWYRQTLGQGPEFLTYFQNEAQLEKSRLLSDRFSAERPKGSFSTLEIQRTEQGDSAMYLCASSLGVVYEQYFGPGTRLTVT.

The chain has TRBV6-6 and TRBJ1-4; D is unresolved. V was shortened by 6 bases and J by 9 bases, with 17 bases between the two germline ends. There are 14 residues in the CDR3. The germline V gene has CDR1 MNHNY and CDR2 SVGAGI (reference sequence). This CDR3 is CASREGYEFQKLFF. CDR3 nucleotides: TGTGCCAGCAGGGAGGGTTATGAATTTCAAAAACTGTTTTTT.

The chain has TRBV2 and TRBJ2-5, with 9 bases lining up with TRBD2. Trimming took 4 bases from V and 5 from J; bases not matched to a gene: 11. Germline V CDR1 and CDR2: SNHLY, FYNNEI. The CDR3 is 16 residues long. The CDR3 sequence is CASSGAFSGGLETQYF. The CDR3 DNA is TGTGCCAGCAGTGGGGCGTTTAGCGGGGGTCTCGAGACCCAGTACTTC.

This clone was detected once. The chain has TRBV18 and TRBJ1-6, with TRBD1 identical over 8 bases. Germline V CDR1 and CDR2: KGHSH, LQKENI. The trim removed 4 bases at V and 8 bases at J, leaving 7 bases unmatched. This CDR3 has 15 amino acids. The chain's CDR3 is CASSHDRGTDSPLHF. CDR3 nucleotide sequence: TGTGCCAGCTCACACGACAGGGGTACGGATTCACCCCTCCACTTT.

In regard to this clone: The sample holds other DNA sequences that translate to the same CDR3. The rearrangement joins TRBV7-9 to TRBJ2-1; 12 nucleotides agree with TRBD2. With 4 bases clipped from V and 4 bases from J, the junction kept 5 bases outside the gene matches. The CDR3 is 16 amino acids. Germline-derived CDR1 and CDR2 are SEHNR and FQNEAQ (reference sequence). CDR3 amino acids: CASSSPGLAGYNEQFF. The DNA for the CDR3 is TGTGCCAGCAGCTCCCCGGGACTAGCGGGTTACAATGAGCAGTTCTTC.

The rearrangement uses TRBV27 and TRBJ1-4; TRBD1 aligns across 7 bases. Losses at the gene ends were 5 bases for V and 5 bases for J; bases not matched to a gene: 5. Looked up from germline, CDR1 is MNHEY and CDR2 is SMNVEV (reference sequence). This CDR3 contains 14 residues. The CDR3 coding sequence is TGTGCCAGCAGTCGACAGGGTCGGAATGAAAAACTGTTTTTT. It yields the protein CASSRQGRNEKLFF.

With respect to this clone: This sample includes further DNA sequences coding for the same CDR3. The CDR3 is CASSLEGNSPLHF. CDR3 coding DNA: TGTGCCAGCAGCTTGGAGGGGAATTCACCCCTCCACTTT. The V call is TRBV5-6, the J call TRBJ1-6; D perhaps matches TRBD1 (5 bases). The CDR3 spans 13 residues. Germline loops: CDR1 SGHDT, CDR2 YYEEEE. Trimming shortened V by 0 bases and J by 7 bases, and 5 bases separated the two germline ends.

The CDR3 here is CASSLHLVRDGGLSYEQYF. In DNA form, the CDR3 reads TGTGCCAGTAGTTTACACTTGGTCCGGGACGGAGGCCTCTCCTACGAGCAGTACTTC. The genes are TRBV19 and TRBJ2-7; possibly TRBD1 or TRBD2 for D (5 bases each). Trimming cost V 5 bases and J 0 bases, with 26 bases left between them. The length of the CDR3 is 19 residues. CDR1 is LNHDA, CDR2 SQIVND, per germline (reference sequence).